The TCR beta chain under discussion was sequenced for a study of early stage breast cancer tumors (dated by TCRdb to about 2017). Some background on the complete study: Of the approximately 15 invasive breast tumors, approximately 11 were found to be estrogen receptor-positive, progesterone receptor-positive and HER2-negative. Of the roughly 12 ER+/PR+/HER2- tumors, eight were classified as invasive ductal carcinomas and four as invasive lobular carcinomas. The average read coverage per sample was roughly 10-fold. A total of about 2.9 million templates, representing 1,097,674 unique clonotypes, were detected across all samples. Overall study outcomes, separate from this receptor: Bulk genomic DNA sequencing of unsorted cells missed chain pairing and functional markers such as CD4, CD8 and FOXP3. Enriched TCRB sequences shared across patients were found to be mostly commonly generated sequences that were unlikely to play an important role in the tumor microenvironment. Compared with adjacent normal breast tissue, tumors had roughly 2.5-fold higher T cell density and higher clonality. Repertoires from blood and normal breast were more alike than repertoires from blood and tumor, and in about 90% of the 16 patients, comparing each tissue with blood separated tumor from normal. Because the cohort was small, analysis by tumor subtype was not possible.

The CDR3 goes from the cysteine to the phenylalanine over 15 residues. Only the CDR3 portion is preserved as DNA: 45 bases, with reading frame beginning at the first base. V was cut back by 1 base and J by 9 bases, leaving a gap of 16 bases between them. CDR1 and CDR2 (SGHTA, FQGNSA) derive from the germline V gene. Two independent genomic DNA replicates were amplified for each sample, with approximately 0.5 ug used for blood and about 1.5 ug for tumor or normal breast. TCRB sequencing of genomic DNA was carried out with the ImmunoSeq Intro kit according to the manufacturer's instructions. The multiplex PCR ran for roughly 29 cycles using proprietary primers and spike-in control sequences for absolute quantification. Single-end 150-bp reads were used to sequence an 87-bp fragment covering the CDR3 and the flanking V and J genes. Seven samples, with two replicates for each sample, were multiplexed per lane of an Illumina MiSeq using version 3.0 chemistry. The study's own analysis went as follows. The vendor's proprietary pipeline processed the raw data and merged both replicates into a single result for each sample. Clonotypes were defined as productive rearrangements sharing the V-gene family, CDR3 amino acid sequence and J-gene segment. Clonality was computed as 1 minus the normalized Shannon entropy (Pielou evenness) of TCRB abundances. T cell density was estimated as total templates divided by the number of input cells, with the number of input cells inferred from the DNA input amount. Recon with default parameters was used to estimate total repertoire diversity and clonality. A clonotype counted as tumor-enriched if its abundance in tumor exceeded 0.1% and was at least 32-fold higher than its abundance in normal breast. Imported from immuneACCESS, the table was reduced by TCRdb to in-frame sequences with V and J called. These copies leave out some clones; in studies compared against another copy, an unresolved V gene accounts for under half, and the cause of the remainder is not known. The V and J calls and clone size come from that table; D and trimming were worked out from the DNA. The sample records about 41,000 clones, about 78% of which are singletons. The top ten constitute roughly 6.8% of the sample.

The study profiled bulk TCR beta-chain repertoires in matched peripheral blood, tumor and adjacent normal breast tissue taken from roughly 17 patients with early-stage breast cancer. Before surgery, roughly 4.5-11 mL of whole blood was collected in EDTA tubes and processed within 2 hours. Peripheral blood mononuclear cells were isolated by Ficoll-Paque centrifugation in SepMate-50 tubes. For storage in liquid nitrogen, PBMCs were cryopreserved as aliquots of roughly 1.9 to 4.5 million cells in roughly 90% FBS with roughly 10% DMSO. Genomic DNA was extracted with the Qiagen AllPrep DNA/RNA Mini kit. Concerning this clone itself: Its binding antigen is unknown. Base qualities are not recorded, but no much larger clone differs from it by a single base.

The rearrangement combines TRBV7-2 with TRBJ1-3; the D gene lacks a confident call. The source of this sequence is a person between 45 and 65 years old with breast cancer. The sample comprised blood. CDR3 sequence: CASSLEGAASGTIYF. The DNA sequence is given as TGTGCCAGCAGCTTAGAGGGAGCTGCGTCGGGCACCATATATTTT.